This record looks at one T cell receptor (beta chain) sequence and its context. This clone was observed once. The clone's antigen remains unknown. No per-base quality is available; no much larger clone lies one base away. The data stem from a study of shared clonotypes between healthy human individuals (dated by TCRdb to about 2020). As for the study more broadly: A couple of women and a few men aged 18 to 49 years were included in the cohort. To estimate repertoire size and how much clonotypes are shared between individuals, the study performed deep sequencing of blood TCR repertoires from about 5 healthy adults. Per donor, three plates each were used for CD4 naive and CD4 memory, two for CD8 naive, and one for CD8 memory. To increase sequencing depth and limit assay-specific biases, different laboratories used diverse techniques to prepare libraries and sequence TCR repertoires. Per donor, leukapheresis produced somewhere between about 0.94 and 8.9 billion PBMCs. Study-wide conclusions, independent of this receptor: Even with the large sequencing depth, rarefaction of the sorted-subset datasets indicated that sequencing was incomplete. Clonotypes shared by all four sorted-subset donors showed higher generation probabilities than non-shared clonotypes. Because the study included only a small number of donors, the genetic and exposure-history diversity represented was limited. Estimated clonotype richness was generally larger for naive than for memory subsets. Based on pairwise subsampling, the degree of clonotype sharing among donors was expected to be affected by sequencing depth. Across a handful of donors, about 5% of naive CD4, approximately 3.5% of naive CD8, about 2% of memory CD4, and approximately 0.42% of memory CD8 clonotypes were shared. Sampling was limited to blood, and TCR repertoires in tissue likely differ from TCR repertoires in blood.

CDR1 MNHEY and CDR2 SMNVEV were looked up in the germline V gene (reference sequence). Including the terminal cysteine and phenylalanine, the CDR3 comprises 15 residues. Only CDR3 DNA remains: 45 bases, in frame from the first base. Trimming removed 2 bases from V and 0 bases from J, leaving 10 bases between the germline ends. Using the deep immunoSEQ assay, multiplex PCR amplified TCR CDR3 regions from genomic DNA. For each cell subset, the extracted genomic DNA was distributed evenly across all wells of several immunoSEQ 96-well plates, and each plate served as one replicate. For sorted subsets, approximately 0.2 ug of genomic DNA, equivalent to about 30,000 T cell genomes, went into each replicate PCR. The purified libraries were quantified using a Qubit 3.0 fluorometer, sized with a Bioanalyzer 2100, and then quantified again using the KAPA Library Quantification kit. Every immunoSEQ 96-well plate was sequenced on a dedicated single-read 150-cycle Illumina NextSeq 550 flow cell. As for the original processing: Because the immunoSEQ output included only junctional sequences and no quality scores, the filtering could not be the same as the filtering used for full-length reads. To assign V/J genes and CDR3, sequences were annotated against IMGT germline references using PyIR, a Python wrapper for IgBLAST v1.9. Reads were removed for weak V/J assignments (E-value above 1e-6), missing CDR3, stop codons, out-of-frame junctions, or ambiguous translated residues. V3J clonotypes were defined as sequences sharing the same inferred V gene, J gene, and CDR3 amino acid sequence. The percentage overlap between two repertoires was calculated by dividing the number of shared unique clonotypes by the size of the smaller repertoire. Three approaches were used to assess repertoire richness: RTK rarefaction, the Chao1 estimator, and Recon v2.1 estimates of unobserved clonotypes. OLGA was used to compute generation probabilities for all TCRbeta clonotypes that the gDNA method yielded from a few donors. What TCRdb holds here is the immuneACCESS table cut down to in-frame rearrangements. Part of the clones is not present; checked against another copy, under half of the missing clones reflect an unresolved V gene, and the others are unexplained. The V and J calls and the clone size are those of that table, but D and trimming were determined from the DNA. The sample table records around 600,000 clones; approximately 95% of these occur just once. About 0.11% of the sample is taken by the ten largest.

For the CD8 naive samples, CD45RO-negative cells were positively selected for CCR7, yielding a CD45RA+CCR7+ population from which TemRA cells were excluded. The donors were healthy, HIV-negative adults who had no recently reported acute infections or vaccinations. Every donor was a Caucasian adult living in Nashville, Tennessee, USA. Blood was obtained by leukapheresis, after which PBMCs were separated by Ficoll-Histopaque density gradient centrifugation and cryopreserved in liquid nitrogen vapor phase. Analytical flow cytometry was used to check the purity and quantity of each magnetically sorted T cell population. Each sorted fraction had its genomic DNA isolated and then quantified by UV absorbance on a Nanodrop 2000c.

Material for sequencing was naive CD8+ T cells sorted from blood. The cell subset or site label for this specimen denotes: CD45RA+CCR7+. Recombination linked TRBV27 to TRBJ2-5, with no confident D gene call. This TCR came from a woman younger than 45 in good health. CDR3 reads: CASSLGVGYQETQYF. The DNA sequence is given as TGTGCCAGCAGTTTAGGTGTAGGGTACCAAGAGACCCAGTACTTC.